This record covers a single T cell receptor (beta chain). Its target is unknown. In the same sample, other DNA sequences code for this CDR3. The data are from a study of cytomegalovirus exposure and HLA in healthy donors. CDR3 length equals 13 residues. V shed 4 bases and J 7 bases; nucleotides not matched to a gene: 3. Germline V gives CDR1 KGHSH, CDR2 LQKENI. Vbeta (60) and Jbeta (13) primers were used in the PCR. Repertoires were generated with immunoSEQ multiplex PCR, while TCRdb's copy carries only in-frame clones and drops some. The table shows approximately 100,000 clones, with about four fifths occurring only once. General study results and limits: Rare TCR sequences predominated, though certain public TCRs were found in many donors. It was in a later analysis that TCR association rates were seen to vary by HLA locus, highest for DRB1 and lowest for HLA-C.

This chain connects TRBV18 to TRBJ1-4; 7 nucleotides agree with TRBD1. Material: PBMCs. The source is a female donor in good health and CMV-seropositive. For the CDR3, the DNA is TGTGCCAGCTCACGGCAGGGGGGTGAAAAACTGTTTTTT. It yields the protein CASSRQGGEKLFF.